The 27 T cell receptor beta chains listed next were all sequenced from one sample in a study of blood T cells in healthy people across ages (dated by TCRdb to the mid-2010s). The library came from 5' RACE. Sequencing was carried out with an Illumina HiSeq 2500. A second roughly 6 to 12 cycle PCR used a sample-barcoded 5' primer and a J-beta primer mix. TCRdb reprocessed the public reads (quality trimming at Q25 with fastp, clone calling with MiXCR) and kept in-frame beta chains. Each entry is one CDR3 protein sequence, shown with its most common DNA and genes. The table for this sample lists around 1,500,000 distinct CDR3 sequences; 28% of them were counted only once. The ten largest clonotypes hold about 8% of the sample. Specimen: blood. Receptor source: a young woman in good health.

The CDR3 loop is CASSQDSGTGGFATNEKLFF. CDR3 in DNA: TGCGCCAGCAGCCAAGATTCTGGGACAGGGGGCTTTGCAACTAATGAAAAACTGTTTTTT. The chain carries TRBV4-1 and TRBJ1-4; 12 nucleotides line up with TRBD1. In germline, CDR1 is MGHRA, CDR2 YSYEKL. This CDR3 region has 20 residues. Trimming took 0 bases from V and 0 from J; bases not matched to a gene: 8.

This chain joins TRBV20-1 and TRBJ1-5; tentatively, D is TRBD1 (5 bases). The germline V and J ends were trimmed by 5 bases and 2 bases, with 13 bases remaining between them. Germline values: CDR1 DFQATT, CDR2 SNEGSKA (reference sequence). This CDR3 is built from 14 residues. The CDR3 sequence is CSAGDSYGNQPQHF. The CDR3 nucleotides are TGCAGTGCTGGGGACTCTTATGGCAATCAGCCCCAGCATTTT.

The chain uses TRBV14 and TRBJ1-2, with D possibly being TRBD1 (5 bases). The germline V gene has CDR1 SGHDN and CDR2 FVKESK. V lost 6 bases, J lost 7 bases, and 27 bases lay in between. CDR3 length: 17 residues. The CDR3 nucleotides read TGTGCCAGCAGTCGATCAGGGATATCGGACTTCCGTCGTGGCTACACCTTC. It is translated as CASSRSGISDFRRGYTF.

The chain links TRBV28 to TRBJ2-7, with D perhaps matching TRBD2 (6 bases). Germline CDR1 and CDR2: MDHEN and SYDVKM. This CDR3 contains 14 residues. The ends were cut back, 3 bases at V and 2 bases at J, with 11 bases in the middle. CDR3 nucleotide sequence: TGTGCCAGCAGTTTCGCGGGACGGACCTACGAGCAGTACTTC. Its protein is CASSFAGRTYEQYF.

In this sample, this clonotype turned up a few times. The chain carries TRBV3-1 and TRBJ2-1, with 15 bases matching TRBD2. Germline trimming cut 3 bases from V and 6 bases from J; bases unmatched to any gene: 3. Germline V gives CDR1 LGHDT, CDR2 YNNKEL (reference sequence). CDR3 size: 16 residues. CDR3 sequence reads: CASSHAGLAGGNEQFF. CDR3 nucleotides: TGTGCCAGCAGCCACGCGGGACTAGCGGGGGGCAATGAGCAGTTCTTC.

On this clonotype: A much larger clone lies a single base off, so this may be a read error. The V call is TRBV20-1, the J call TRBJ1-2; D gene uncertain. Germline V gene data show CDR1 as DFQATT and CDR2 as SNEGSKA (reference sequence). The CDR3 covers 13 residues. Between the trimmed V and J ends, which lost 6 bases and 8 bases, there was a span of 19 bases. The DNA for the CDR3 is TGCAGTGCGAAGAGCAAAGATCACGGGGGCTACACCTTC. Translated, it gives CSAKSKDHGGYTF.

This clonotype was counted a few times. A clone one base away is much larger, so this may be a read error. V usage is TRBV7-9 and J usage is TRBJ2-1, with 11 bases lining up with TRBD1. This CDR3 spans 15 amino acids. The germline gives CDR1 SEHNR, CDR2 FQNEAQ (reference sequence). V was clipped by 6 bases and J by 10 bases; unmatched bases: 11. This CDR3 is CASREGQGAYDEQFF. The CDR3 coding sequence is TGTGCCAGCAGAGAAGGACAGGGGGCATATGACGAGCAGTTCTTC.

This clonotype was detected many times. This rearrangement joins TRBV6-2 or TRBV6-3 to TRBJ2-7, with D unresolved. The CDR3 is 11 residues long. CDR1 is MNHEY, CDR2 SVGEGT, per germline. Trimming took 6 bases from V and 2 from J, leaving 5 bases between them. CDR3 amino acids: CASSYPYEQYF. The CDR3 DNA reads as TGTGCCAGCAGCTATCCCTACGAGCAGTACTTC.

Concerning this clonotype: As the CDR3 is not closed by the conserved phenylalanine or tryptophan, this likely results from a read error. V and J are TRBV5-1 and TRBJ2-3; possible D gene TRBD2, 5 bases. Germline lookup yields CDR1 SGHRS and CDR2 YFSETQ. The CDR3 totals 13 residues. V was trimmed by 2 bases and J by 6 bases, leaving 10 bases between them. CDR3 protein: CASSFSSSDTQYC. CDR3 DNA: TGCGCCAGCAGCTTCTCTAGCTCCGATACGCAGTATTGT.

Details on this clonotype: One end of the junction does not line up with germline, which may come from a read error. The chain carries TRBV10-3 and TRBJ2-7; D not certain. Germline lookup yields CDR1 ENHRY and CDR2 SYGVKD. CDR3 length: 12 amino acids. The CDR3 DNA follows: TGTGCCATCAGTGAGTCGGCCTACGAGCGGTACTTC. Protein product: CAISESAYERYF.

This sequence joins TRBV5-6 and TRBJ2-1, with 7 positions matching TRBD2. V was clipped by 0 bases and J by 3 bases; unmatched bases: 6. This CDR3 contains 16 residues. The V gene's germline CDR1 is SGHDT and CDR2 YYEEEE. CDR3 DNA sequence: TGTGCCAGCAGCTTGGTAGCAGGGACTATCTACAATGAGCAGTTCTTC. Its protein product is CASSLVAGTIYNEQFF.

V is TRBV6-6 and J is TRBJ2-1, with D perhaps TRBD2 (5 bases). The V gene lost 0 bases and the J gene lost 6 bases, with 9 bases spanning the gap. Germline lookup yields CDR1 MNHNY and CDR2 SVGAGI (reference sequence). This CDR3 contains 14 residues. The CDR3 reads CASSYSQGSNEQFF. CDR3 sequence (DNA): TGTGCCAGCAGTTACTCGCAAGGGAGCAATGAGCAGTTCTTC.

V and J are TRBV7-2 and TRBJ2-2; unclear D gene. CDR3 length: 13 residues. The V end was cut by 1 base, the J end by 6 bases, with 6 bases between. Germline CDR1 SGHTA, CDR2 FQGNSA. CDR3 DNA sequence: TGTGCCAGCAGCTTAGTCGGATCCGGGGAGCTGTTTTTT. Its translation is CASSLVGSGELFF. Full variable domain (missing parts from reference TRBV7-2 and TRBJ2-2): GAGVSQSPSNKVTEKGKDVELRCDPISGHTALYWYRQSLGQGLEFLIYFQGNSAPDKSGLPSDRFSAERTGGSVSTLTIQRTQQEDSAVYLCASSLVGSGELFFGEGSRLTVL.

This clonotype appeared a few times. The chain combines TRBV7-8 with TRBJ2-5; 10 bases agree with TRBD2. Germline assignment: CDR1 SGHVS and CDR2 FQNEAQ. Trimming took 8 bases from V and 2 from J; bases not matched to a gene: 2. This CDR3 is 13 amino acids long. CDR3 coding DNA: TGTGCCAGCGGACTAGCGGAGCAAGAGACCCAGTACTTC. Its translation is CASGLAEQETQYF.

In regard to this clonotype: This may be a read error: a much more frequent sequence differs by one nucleotide. The rearrangement uses TRBV6-2 or TRBV6-3 and TRBJ1-2; 9 bases match TRBD1. V lost 7 bases and J lost 5; bases outside the gene matches: 8. The CDR3 extends over 14 amino acids. Per germline, CDR1 MNHEY and CDR2 SVGEGT. The CDR3 protein is CASNTDRGKYGYTF. The CDR3 DNA sequence: TGTGCCAGCAACACGGACAGGGGAAAGTATGGCTACACCTTC.

This clonotype was seen more than once but under ten times. The chain combines TRBV3-1 with TRBJ2-5; D is possibly TRBD1 (5 bases). The end of the DNA fits TRBJ2-7 better, so the J call may be wrong. Germline V CDR1 and CDR2: LGHDT, YNNKEL (reference sequence). The CDR3 spans 16 residues. The CDR3 DNA is TGTGCCAGCAGCCAAGCTTGGGCAGGGCCCCTCTACGAGCAGTACTTC. Translated, it gives CASSQAWAGPLYEQYF.

The J gene is TRBJ2-6, the V gene TRBV5-5; no firm D call. This CDR3 spans 14 amino acids. The V gene's germline CDR1 is SGHKS and CDR2 YYEKEE (reference sequence). V was pared by 0 bases and J by 6 bases, with 7 bases between. The CDR3 DNA is TGTGCCAGCAGCTTGGGTGTTTCGGCCAACGTCCTGACTTTC. Its protein product is CASSLGVSANVLTF.

In regard to this clonotype: Compared with germline, one end of the junction differs, possibly owing to a read error. The chain employs TRBV2 and TRBJ2-1, with a weak D call TRBD2 (6 bases). This CDR3 has 14 amino acids. The germline V gene encodes CDR1 SNHLY and CDR2 FYNNEI. The CDR3 coding sequence is TGTGCCGGCAGTGCGGGTAGCGGAAACAGTGAGCAGTTCTTC. Amino acid sequence: CAGSAGSGNSEQFF.

About this clonotype itself: Germline is not matched at one junction end, which may reflect a read error. The CDR3 is CVSSLAPAVLSSTDTQYF. Written as DNA, the CDR3 is TGTGTCAGCAGCTTGGCCCCTGCGGTTTTATCTAGCACAGATACGCAGTATTTT. V gene TRBV7-6 combines with J gene TRBJ2-3; D gene uncertain. The CDR3 has 18 amino acids. Germline assignment: CDR1 SGHVS and CDR2 FNYEAQ.

J is TRBJ2-1 and V is TRBV6-2 or TRBV6-3; D is perhaps TRBD1 or TRBD2 (6 bases each). The germline V and J ends were trimmed by 7 bases and 5 bases, with 18 bases remaining between them. The CDR3 totals 15 residues. CDR1 and CDR2 from the germline V gene are MNHEY and SVGEGT. DNA of the CDR3: TGTGCCAGCAAAGCGAGGGGGGCCCCAAACAATGAGCAGTTCTTC. Amino acids: CASKARGAPNNEQFF.

This clonotype was detected many times. One end of the junction varies from germline; a read error may be responsible. The genes are TRBV5-1 and TRBJ2-3; TRBD2 aligns across 8 bases. The CDR3 is 14 amino acids. CDR1 and CDR2 (germline): SGHRS, YFSETQ. The DNA for the CDR3 is TGTGCCAGCAGTCTCGGACTAGCAGTAGATACGCAGTATTTT. Encoded protein: CASSLGLAVDTQYF.

There are a few counts of this clonotype. This chain uses TRBV10-3 with TRBJ1-4, with D maybe TRBD1 (5 bases). The length of the CDR3 is 13 residues. The V end lost 0 bases, the J end lost 11 bases, and 10 bases lay between the germline ends. Per germline, CDR1 ENHRY and CDR2 SYGVKD. CDR3 in DNA: TGTGCCATCAGTGAGTCGCCATGGGACAAACTGTTTTTT. This codes for CAISESPWDKLFF.

The J gene is TRBJ2-7, the V gene TRBV28, with D possibly TRBD2 on 5 matching bases. Germline CDR1 MDHEN, CDR2 SYDVKM. The V gene lost 10 bases and the J gene lost 4 bases, with 17 bases spanning the gap. The CDR3 length is 13 residues. The DNA of the CDR3 is TGTGCCACTTCCACGGACTCGATGTACGAGCAGTACTTC. Translating it yields CATSTDSMYEQYF.

This clonotype was counted only a few times. The chain uses TRBV14 and TRBJ2-5, with D unresolved. The V gene lost 2 bases and the J gene lost 4 bases, with 5 bases spanning the gap. This CDR3 has 12 amino acids. In germline, CDR1 is SGHDN, CDR2 FVKESK. The CDR3 loop reads CASSQQLETQYF. The CDR3 DNA reads as TGTGCCAGCAGCCAACAATTAGAGACCCAGTACTTC.

The sample holds many counts of this clonotype. The chain carries TRBV7-9 and TRBJ2-3; TRBD2 matches 10 bases. V trimming: 5 bases; J trimming: 9 bases; junction bases outside the gene matches: 8. The CDR3 sequence is 14 residues long. The germline gives CDR1 SEHNR, CDR2 FQNEAQ (reference sequence). The CDR3 bases are TGTGCCAGCAGCCCGGGGACTAGCGATCGAACGCAGTATTTT. Protein product: CASSPGTSDRTQYF. The full variable domain, rest sourced from reference TRBV7-9 and TRBJ2-3, is DTGVSQNPRHKITKRGQNVTFRCDPISEHNRLYWYRQTLGQGPEFLTYFQNEAQLEKSRLLSDRFSAERPKGSFSTLEIQRTEQGDSAMYLCASSPGTSDRTQYFGPGTRLTVL.

This clonotype has at least ten counts. The genes are TRBV7-2 and TRBJ2-7; possibly TRBD1 for D (5 bases). Germline V CDR1 and CDR2: SGHTA, FQGNSA. CDR3 length: 15 amino acids. Trimming removed 1 base at V and 4 bases at J, with 14 bases between. Here the CDR3 DNA reads TGTGCCAGCAGCTTAGATAGGGGTGGGTGGTACGAGCAGTACTTC. Protein product: CASSLDRGGWYEQYF.

Concerning this clonotype itself: At one of its ends the junction is not consistent with the germline gene, which may arise from a read error. The chain is built from TRBV5-1 and TRBJ2-5; 7 bases line up with TRBD1. The length of the CDR3 is 14 residues. The germline CDR1 and CDR2 sequences are SGHRS and YFSETQ. CDR3 DNA sequence: TGCGCCAGCAGCTTATCAGGGGGACGAGAGACCCAGGACTTC. This codes for CASSLSGGRETQDF.